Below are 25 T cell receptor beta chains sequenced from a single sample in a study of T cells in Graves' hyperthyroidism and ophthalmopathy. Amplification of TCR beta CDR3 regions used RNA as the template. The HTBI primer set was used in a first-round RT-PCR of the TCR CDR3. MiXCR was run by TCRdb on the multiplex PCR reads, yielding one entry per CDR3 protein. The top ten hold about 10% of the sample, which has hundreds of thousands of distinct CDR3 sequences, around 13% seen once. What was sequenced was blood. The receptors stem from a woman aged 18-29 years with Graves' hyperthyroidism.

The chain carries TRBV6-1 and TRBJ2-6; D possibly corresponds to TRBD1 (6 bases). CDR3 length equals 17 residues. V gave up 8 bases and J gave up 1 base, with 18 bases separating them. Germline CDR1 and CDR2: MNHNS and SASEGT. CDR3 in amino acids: CASLTGQLKSGANVLTF. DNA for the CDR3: TGTGCCAGCCTAACCGGACAGTTAAAATCTGGGGCCAACGTCCTGACTTTC.

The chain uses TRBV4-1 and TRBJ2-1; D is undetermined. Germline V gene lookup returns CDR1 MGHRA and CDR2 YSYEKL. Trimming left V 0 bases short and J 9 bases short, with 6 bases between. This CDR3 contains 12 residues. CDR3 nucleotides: TGCGCCAGCAGCCAAGATCCGCGTGAGCAGTTCTTC. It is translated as CASSQDPREQFF.

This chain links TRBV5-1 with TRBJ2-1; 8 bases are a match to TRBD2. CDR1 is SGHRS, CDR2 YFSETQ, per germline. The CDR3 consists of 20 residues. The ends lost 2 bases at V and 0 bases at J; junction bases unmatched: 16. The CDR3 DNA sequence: TGCGCCAGCAGCTTTTTAACGGGAGGGCCACGACTTAGCTCCTACAATGAGCAGTTCTTC. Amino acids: CASSFLTGGPRLSSYNEQFF.

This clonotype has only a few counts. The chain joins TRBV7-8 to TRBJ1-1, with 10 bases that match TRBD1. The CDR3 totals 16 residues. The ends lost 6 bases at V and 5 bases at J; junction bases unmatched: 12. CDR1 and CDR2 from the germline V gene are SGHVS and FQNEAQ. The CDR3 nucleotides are TGTGCCAGCAGTTCTCCGGACAGGGGGATTCCTACTGAAGCTTTCTTT. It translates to CASSSPDRGIPTEAFF.

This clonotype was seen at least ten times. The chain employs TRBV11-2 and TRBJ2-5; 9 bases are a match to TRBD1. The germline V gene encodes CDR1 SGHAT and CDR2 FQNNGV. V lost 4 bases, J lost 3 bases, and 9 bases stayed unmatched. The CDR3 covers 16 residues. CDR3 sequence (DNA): TGTGCCAGCAGCTCCGCTTACGACAGGGGGGAAGAGACCCAGTACTTC. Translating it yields CASSSAYDRGEETQYF.

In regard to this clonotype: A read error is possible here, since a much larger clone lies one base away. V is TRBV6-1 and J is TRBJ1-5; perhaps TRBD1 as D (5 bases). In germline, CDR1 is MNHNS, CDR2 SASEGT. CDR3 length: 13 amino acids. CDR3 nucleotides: TGTGCCAACAGTGCGACAGTTAATCAGCCCCAGCATTTT. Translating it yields CANSATVNQPQHF.

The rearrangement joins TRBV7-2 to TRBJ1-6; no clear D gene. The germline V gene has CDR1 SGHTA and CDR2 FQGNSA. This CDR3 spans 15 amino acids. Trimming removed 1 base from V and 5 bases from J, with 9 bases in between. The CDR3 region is CASSLDLEHNSPLHF. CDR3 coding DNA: TGTGCCAGCAGCTTAGATCTGGAACATAATTCACCCCTCCACTTT.

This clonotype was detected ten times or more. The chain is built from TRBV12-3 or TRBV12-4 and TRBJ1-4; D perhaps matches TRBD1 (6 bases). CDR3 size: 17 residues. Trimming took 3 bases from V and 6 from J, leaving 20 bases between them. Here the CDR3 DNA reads TGTGCCAGCAGTTTCCCAAGTTACAGGGCTTCCGATGAAAAACTGTTTTTT. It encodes CASSFPSYRASDEKLFF.

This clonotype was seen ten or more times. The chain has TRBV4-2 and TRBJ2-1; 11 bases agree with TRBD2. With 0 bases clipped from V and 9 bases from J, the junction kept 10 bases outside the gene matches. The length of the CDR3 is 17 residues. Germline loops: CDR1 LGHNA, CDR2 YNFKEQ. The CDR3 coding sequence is TGTGCCAGCAGCCAAGAGACAACTAGCGGGAGAGGGGGTGAGCAGTTCTTC. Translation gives CASSQETTSGRGGEQFF.

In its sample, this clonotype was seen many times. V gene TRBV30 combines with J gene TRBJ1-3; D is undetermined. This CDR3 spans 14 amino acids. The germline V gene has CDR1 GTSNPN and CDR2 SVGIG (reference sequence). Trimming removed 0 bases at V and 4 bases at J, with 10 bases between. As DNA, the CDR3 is TGTGCCTGGAGTGTAACGGGAAAAGGAAACACCATATATTTT. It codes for CAWSVTGKGNTIYF.

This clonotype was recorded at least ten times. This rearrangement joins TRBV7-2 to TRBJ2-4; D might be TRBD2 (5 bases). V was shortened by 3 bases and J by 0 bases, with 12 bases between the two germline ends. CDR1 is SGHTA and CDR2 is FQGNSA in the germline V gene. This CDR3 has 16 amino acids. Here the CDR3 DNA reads TGTGCCAGCAGCTTGAGCGGTTTACTAGCCAAAAACATTCAGTACTTC. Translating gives CASSLSGLLAKNIQYF.

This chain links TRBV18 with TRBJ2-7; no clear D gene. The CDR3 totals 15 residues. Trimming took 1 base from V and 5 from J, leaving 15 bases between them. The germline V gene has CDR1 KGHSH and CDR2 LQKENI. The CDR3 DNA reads TGTGCCAGCTCACCACAACGGCAGATTATGGACGAGCAGTACTTC. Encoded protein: CASSPQRQIMDEQYF.

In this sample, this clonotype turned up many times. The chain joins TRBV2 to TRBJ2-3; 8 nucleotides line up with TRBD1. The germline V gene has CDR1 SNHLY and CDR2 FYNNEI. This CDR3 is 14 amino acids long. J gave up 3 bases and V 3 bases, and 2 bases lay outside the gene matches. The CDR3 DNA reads TGTGCCAGCAGTGAGAACAGGGGGACAGATACGCAGTATTTT. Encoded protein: CASSENRGTDTQYF.

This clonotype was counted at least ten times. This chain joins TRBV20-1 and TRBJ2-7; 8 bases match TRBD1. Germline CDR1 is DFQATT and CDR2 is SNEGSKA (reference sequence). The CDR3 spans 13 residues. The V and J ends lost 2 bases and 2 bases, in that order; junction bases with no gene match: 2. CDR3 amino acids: CSARRDRTYEQYF. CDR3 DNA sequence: TGCAGTGCTAGAAGGGACAGGACCTACGAGCAGTACTTC.

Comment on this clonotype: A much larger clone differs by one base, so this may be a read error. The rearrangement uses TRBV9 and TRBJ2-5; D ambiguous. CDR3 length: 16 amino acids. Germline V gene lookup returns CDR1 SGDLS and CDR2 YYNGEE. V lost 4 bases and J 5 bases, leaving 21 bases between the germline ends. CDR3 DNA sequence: TGTGCCAGCAGCCCCGTTGCAGGCTCAGTCAGGGAGACCCAGTACTTC. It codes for CASSPVAGSVRETQYF.

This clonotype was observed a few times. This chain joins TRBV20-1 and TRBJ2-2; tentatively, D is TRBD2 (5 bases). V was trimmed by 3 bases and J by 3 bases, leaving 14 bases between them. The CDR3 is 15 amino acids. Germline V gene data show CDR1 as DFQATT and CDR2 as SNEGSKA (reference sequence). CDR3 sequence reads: CSASDGIDDTGELFF. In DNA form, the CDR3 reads TGCAGTGCTAGCGACGGGATTGACGACACCGGGGAGCTGTTTTTT.

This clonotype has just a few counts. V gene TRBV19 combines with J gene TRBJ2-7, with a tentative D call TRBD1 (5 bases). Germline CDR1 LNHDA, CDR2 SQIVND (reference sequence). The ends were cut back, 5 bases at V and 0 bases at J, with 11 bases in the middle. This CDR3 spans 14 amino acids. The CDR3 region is CASSGAVSSYEQYF. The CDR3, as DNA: TGTGCCAGTAGTGGGGCGGTGTCCTCCTACGAGCAGTACTTC.

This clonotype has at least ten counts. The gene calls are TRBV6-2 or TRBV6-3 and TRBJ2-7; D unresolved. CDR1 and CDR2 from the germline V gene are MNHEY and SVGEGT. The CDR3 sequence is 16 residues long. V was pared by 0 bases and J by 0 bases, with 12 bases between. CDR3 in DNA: TGTGCCAGCAGTTACTCATCTCTGACGGGCTCCTACGAGCAGTACTTC. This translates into CASSYSSLTGSYEQYF.

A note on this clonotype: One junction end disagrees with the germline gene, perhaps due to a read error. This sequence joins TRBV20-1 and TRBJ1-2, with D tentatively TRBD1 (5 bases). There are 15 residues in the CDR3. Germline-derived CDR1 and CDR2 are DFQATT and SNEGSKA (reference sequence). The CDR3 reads CNASNTIGGSYGYTF. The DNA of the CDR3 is TGCAATGCTAGCAACACAATCGGGGGTTCCTATGGCTACACCTTC.

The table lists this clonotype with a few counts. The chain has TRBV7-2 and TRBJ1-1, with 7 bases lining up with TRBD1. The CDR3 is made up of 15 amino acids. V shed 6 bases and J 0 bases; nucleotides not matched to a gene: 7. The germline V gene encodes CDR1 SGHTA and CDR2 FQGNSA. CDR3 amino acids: CASSQHRGLNTEAFF. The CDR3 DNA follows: TGTGCCAGCAGTCAACACAGGGGACTGAACACTGAAGCTTTCTTT.

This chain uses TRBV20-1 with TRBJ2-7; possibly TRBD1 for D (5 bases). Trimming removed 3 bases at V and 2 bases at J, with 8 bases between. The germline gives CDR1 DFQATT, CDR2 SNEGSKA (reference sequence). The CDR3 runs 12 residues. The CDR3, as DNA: TGCAGTGCTAGCAGGGTCACCTACGAGCAGTACTTC. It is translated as CSASRVTYEQYF.

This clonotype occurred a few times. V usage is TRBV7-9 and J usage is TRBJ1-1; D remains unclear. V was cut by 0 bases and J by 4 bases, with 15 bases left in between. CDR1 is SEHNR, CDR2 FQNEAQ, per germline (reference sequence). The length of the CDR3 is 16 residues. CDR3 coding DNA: TGTGCCAGCAGCTTAGCGCTGGCTCCCCCTGGCACTGAAGCTTTCTTT. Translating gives CASSLALAPPGTEAFF.

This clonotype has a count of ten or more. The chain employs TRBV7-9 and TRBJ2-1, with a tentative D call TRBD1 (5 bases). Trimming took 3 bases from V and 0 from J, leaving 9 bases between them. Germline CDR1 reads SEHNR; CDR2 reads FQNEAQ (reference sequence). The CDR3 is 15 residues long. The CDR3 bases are TGTGCCAGCAGCTTGGGGCCCAGCTCCTACAATGAGCAGTTCTTC. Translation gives CASSLGPSSYNEQFF.

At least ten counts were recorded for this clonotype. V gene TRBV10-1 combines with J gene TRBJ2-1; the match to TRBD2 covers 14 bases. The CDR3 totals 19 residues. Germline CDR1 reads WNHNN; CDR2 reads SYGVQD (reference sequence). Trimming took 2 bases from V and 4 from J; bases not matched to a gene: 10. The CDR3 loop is CASSEMPGLAGAPYNEQFF. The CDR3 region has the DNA TGCGCCAGCAGTGAGATGCCGGGACTAGCGGGAGCTCCATACAATGAGCAGTTCTTC.

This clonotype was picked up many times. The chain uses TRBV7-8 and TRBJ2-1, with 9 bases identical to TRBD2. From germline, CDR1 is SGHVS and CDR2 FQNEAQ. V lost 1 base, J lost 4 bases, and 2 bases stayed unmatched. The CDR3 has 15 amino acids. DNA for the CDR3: TGTGCCAGCAGCTTAGGACTAGCGGAATACAATGAGCAGTTCTTC. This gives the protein CASSLGLAEYNEQFF.